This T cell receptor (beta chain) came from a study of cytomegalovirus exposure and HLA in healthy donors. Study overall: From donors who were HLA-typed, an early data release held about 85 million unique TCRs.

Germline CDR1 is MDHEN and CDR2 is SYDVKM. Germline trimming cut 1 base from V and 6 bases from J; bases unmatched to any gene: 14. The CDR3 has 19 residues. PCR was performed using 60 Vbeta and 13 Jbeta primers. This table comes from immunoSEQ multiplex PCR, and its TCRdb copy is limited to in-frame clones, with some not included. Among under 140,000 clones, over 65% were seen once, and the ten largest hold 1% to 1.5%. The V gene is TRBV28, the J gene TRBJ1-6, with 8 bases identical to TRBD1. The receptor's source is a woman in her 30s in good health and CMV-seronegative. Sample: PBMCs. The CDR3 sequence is CASSLLGRGRSLPNSPLHF. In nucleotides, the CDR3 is TGTGCCAGCAGTTTATTGGGCAGGGGGCGAAGTCTCCCTAATTCACCCCTCCACTTT. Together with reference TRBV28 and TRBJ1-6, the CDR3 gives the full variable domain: DVKVTQSSRYLVKRTGEKVFLECVQDMDHENMFWYRQDPGLGLRLIYFSYDVKMKEKGDIPEGYSVSREKKERFSLILESASTNQTSMYLCASSLLGRGRSLPNSPLHFGNGTRLTVT.